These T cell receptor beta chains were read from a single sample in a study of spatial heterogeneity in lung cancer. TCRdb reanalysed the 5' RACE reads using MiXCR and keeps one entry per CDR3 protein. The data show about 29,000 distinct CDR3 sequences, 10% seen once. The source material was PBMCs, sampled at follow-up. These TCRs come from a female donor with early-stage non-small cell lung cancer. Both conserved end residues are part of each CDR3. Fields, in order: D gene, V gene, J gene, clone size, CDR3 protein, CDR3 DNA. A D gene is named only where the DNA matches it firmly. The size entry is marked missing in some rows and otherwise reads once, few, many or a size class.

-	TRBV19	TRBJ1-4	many	CASNRYGQDEKLFF	TGTGCCAGTAACCGCTATGGGCAGGATGAAAAACTGTTTTTT
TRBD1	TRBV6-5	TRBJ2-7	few	CASSYSQTGAYEQYF	TGTGCCAGCAGTTACTCACAGACAGGGGCCTACGAGCAGTACTTC
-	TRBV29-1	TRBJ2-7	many	CSVARGAYEQYF	TGCAGCGTGGCCCGAGGGGCTTACGAGCAGTACTTC
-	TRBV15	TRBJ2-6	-	CATSRDMSAGANVLTF	TGTGCCACCAGCAGAGATATGTCAGCTGGGGCCAACGTCCTGACTTTC
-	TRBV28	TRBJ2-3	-	CASSEAKDTQYF	TGTGCCAGCAGTGAAGCGAAAGATACGCAGTATTTT
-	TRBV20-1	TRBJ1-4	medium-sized	CSATIDSATNEKLFF	TGCAGTGCTACAATAGACAGCGCAACTAATGAAAAACTGTTTTTT
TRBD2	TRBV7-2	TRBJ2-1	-	CASSSLAGDSYNEQFF	TGTGCCAGCAGCTCTCTAGCGGGAGACTCCTACAATGAGCAGTTCTTC
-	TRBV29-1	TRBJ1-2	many	CSVERGGYTF	TGCAGCGTTGAACGGGGTGGCTACACCTTC
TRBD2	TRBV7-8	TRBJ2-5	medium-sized	CASSLSSSGAQETQYF	TGTGCCAGCAGCTTATCGTCTAGCGGGGCACAAGAGACCCAGTACTTC
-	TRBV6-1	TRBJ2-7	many	CASKMILGRLDYEQYF	TGTGCCAGCAAAATGATCCTGGGACGGCTAGACTACGAGCAGTACTTC
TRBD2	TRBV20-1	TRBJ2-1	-	CSARDKSSGFTYNEQFF	TGCAGTGCTAGAGATAAATCTAGCGGGTTCACCTACAATGAGCAGTTCTTC
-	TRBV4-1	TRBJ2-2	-	CASSQGPNTGELFF	TGCGCCAGCAGCCAAGGGCCAAACACCGGGGAGCTGTTTTTT
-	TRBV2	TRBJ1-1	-	CASSPLSTEAFF	TGTGCCAGCAGCCCATTGAGCACTGAAGCTTTCTTT
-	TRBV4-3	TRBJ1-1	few	CASSRQDVDTEAFF	TGCGCCAGCAGCCGCCAGGACGTGGACACTGAAGCTTTCTTT
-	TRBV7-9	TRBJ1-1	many	CASSSRRVYDTEAFF	TGTGCCAGCAGCTCTCGGAGGGTCTACGACACTGAAGCTTTCTTT
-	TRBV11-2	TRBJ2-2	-	CASSLTNRVTGELFF	TGTGCCAGCAGCTTAACCAACAGAGTCACCGGGGAGCTGTTTTTT
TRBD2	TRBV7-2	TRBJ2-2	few	CASSLDSRGVSGELFF	TGTGCCAGCAGCTTAGACTCGCGGGGGGTCTCCGGGGAGCTGTTTTTT
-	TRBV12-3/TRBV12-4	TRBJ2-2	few	CASRGGPNTGELFF	TGTGCCAGCCGTGGGGGCCCCAACACCGGGGAGCTGTTTTTT
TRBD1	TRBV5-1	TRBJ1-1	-	CASSLWTGGGTEAFF	TGCGCCAGCAGCCTTTGGACAGGGGGTGGGACTGAAGCTTTCTTT
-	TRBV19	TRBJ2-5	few	CASSPRGGETQYF	TGTGCCAGTAGTCCGAGGGGGGGAGAGACCCAGTACTTC
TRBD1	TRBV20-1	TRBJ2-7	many	CSAWTGEKYEQYF	TGCAGTGCCTGGACAGGGGAAAAATACGAGCAGTACTTC
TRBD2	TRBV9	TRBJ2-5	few	CASSVDSLAGAGETQYF	TGTGCCAGCAGCGTAGACTCCCTAGCGGGGGCCGGAGAGACCCAGTACTTC
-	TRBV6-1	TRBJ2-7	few	CASSDRDWTGDYEQYF	TGTGCCAGCAGTGACCGGGATTGGACTGGAGACTACGAGCAGTACTTC
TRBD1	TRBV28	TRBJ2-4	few	CASSHEGLTGGPSRNIQYF	TGTGCCAGCAGTCATGAAGGGCTGACAGGGGGCCCTTCCCGAAACATTCAGTACTTC
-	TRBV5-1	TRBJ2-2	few	CASSRTSNTGELFF	TGCGCCAGCAGCAGGACTTCCAACACCGGGGAGCTGTTTTTT
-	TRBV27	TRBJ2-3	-	CASSFSGIFTDTQYF	TGTGCCAGCAGTTTTTCAGGGATCTTCACAGATACGCAGTATTTT
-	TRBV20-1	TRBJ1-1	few	CSARLLLMNTEAFF	TGCAGTGCTAGATTACTATTGATGAACACTGAAGCTTTCTTT
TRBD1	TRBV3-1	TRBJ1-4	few	CASTGDSLNEKLFF	TGTGCCAGCACCGGGGACAGTCTTAATGAAAAACTGTTTTTT
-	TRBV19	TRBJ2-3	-	CASSRVRGTDTQYF	TGTGCCAGTAGTAGGGTAAGAGGCACAGATACGCAGTATTTT
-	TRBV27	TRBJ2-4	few	CASSSSENIQYF	TGTGCCAGCAGTTCTTCAGAAAACATTCAGTACTTC
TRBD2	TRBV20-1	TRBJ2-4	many	CSVGTSGGKNIQYF	TGCAGTGTTGGGACTAGCGGGGGCAAAAACATTCAGTACTTC
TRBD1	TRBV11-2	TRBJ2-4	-	CASSKQGFAAKNIQYF	TGTGCCAGCAGCAAACAGGGGTTCGCGGCCAAAAACATTCAGTACTTC
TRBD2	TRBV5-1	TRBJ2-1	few	CASSAYEGLPGFF	TGCGCCAGCAGCGCCTACGAGGGACTACCGGGGTTCTTC
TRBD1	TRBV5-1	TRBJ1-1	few	CASSIGGARNTEAFF	TGCGCCAGCAGCATAGGGGGCGCAAGGAACACTGAAGCTTTCTTT
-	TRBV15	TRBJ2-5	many	CATSSYGPFQETQYF	TGTGCCACCAGCAGCTACGGGCCATTCCAAGAGACCCAGTACTTC
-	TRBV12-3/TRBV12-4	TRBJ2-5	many	CASSSGQQETQYF	TGTGCCAGCAGTTCAGGACAGCAAGAGACCCAGTACTTC
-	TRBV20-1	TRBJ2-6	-	CSATDRYSGANVLAF	TGCAGTGCTACTGACAGATACTCTGGGGCCAACGTCCTGGCTTTC
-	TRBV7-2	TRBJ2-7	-	CASSLDGGTYEQYF	TGTGCCAGCAGCTTAGATGGGGGAACCTACGAGCAGTACTTC
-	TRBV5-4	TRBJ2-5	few	CASSPRTGLGQETQYF	TGTGCCAGCAGCCCCCGCACAGGGTTAGGGCAAGAGACCCAGTACTTC
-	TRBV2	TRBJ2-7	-	CASSDGPVPSHEQYF	TGTGCCAGCAGTGATGGCCCAGTCCCGAGCCACGAGCAGTACTTC
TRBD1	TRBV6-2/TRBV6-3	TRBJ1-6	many	CASSPDREFTPLHF	TGTGCCAGCAGCCCGGACAGGGAATTTACACCCCTCCACTTT
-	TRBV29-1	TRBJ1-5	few	CSVDEGTGQPQHF	TGCAGCGTTGATGAAGGGACGGGTCAGCCCCAGCATTTT
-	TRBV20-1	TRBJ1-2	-	CSARVGADGYTF	TGCAGTGCTAGAGTGGGGGCTGATGGCTACACCTTC
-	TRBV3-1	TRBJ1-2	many	CASSQSLYGYTF	TGTGCCAGCAGCCAAAGTCTTTATGGCTACACCTTC
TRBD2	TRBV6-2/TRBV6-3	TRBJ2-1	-	CASRATGTSGGGEQFF	TGTGCCAGCAGGGCGACTGGGACTAGCGGGGGGGGTGAGCAGTTCTTC
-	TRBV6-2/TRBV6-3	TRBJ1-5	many	CASSRIWDVGRGQPQHF	TGTGCCAGCAGTCGGATCTGGGATGTGGGGAGGGGGCAGCCCCAGCATTTT
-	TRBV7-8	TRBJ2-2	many	CASSSELDRAGELFF	TGTGCCAGCAGCTCAGAGCTGGATAGGGCCGGGGAGCTGTTTTTT